These T cell receptor beta chains were read from a single sample in a study of blood T cell repertoires in COVID-19. Clones were read by immunoSEQ multiplex PCR, and TCRdb kept only the in-frame ones, dropping some. The repertoire holds under 400,000 clones, approximately 89% seen once, with about 10% in the top ten. The specimen sequenced was peripheral blood. Receptors were obtained from a woman between 25 and 40 years old with COVID-19, enrolled during active disease. The CDR3 runs from the conserved cysteine through the conserved F or W. The D gene is left open where the match is weak. Clone size is not always given. Where it is, it says once, few, many or a class for expanded clones.

D gene,clone size,J gene,V gene,CDR3 DNA,CDR3 protein
-,-,TRBJ2-2,TRBV28,TGTGCCAGCAGTTCCCCGGGTGGGTCCGGGGAGCTGTTTTTT,CASSSPGGSGELFF
-,-,TRBJ1-5,TRBV23-1,TGCGCCACCGTCAAACAGGGAACTCTCAATCAGCCCCAGCATTTT,CATVKQGTLNQPQHF
TRBD1,-,TRBJ1-6,TRBV5-1,TGCGCCAGCAGCTCAACAGGGGGCGCGCTGGAACCCCTCCACTTT,CASSSTGGALEPLHF
-,-,TRBJ2-5,TRBV3-1/TRBV3-2,TGTGCCAGCAGCCAACCCTTCGGGAGTGGGAGGGAGACCCAGTACTTC,CASSQPFGSGRETQYF
TRBD2,few,TRBJ2-7,TRBV29-1,TGCAGCGCTCTGGGACTAGCAAATGGTGAGCAGTACTTC,CSALGLANGEQYF
-,-,TRBJ2-3,TRBV7-2,TGTGCCAGCAGCCCGCGAGGGACTTCTAGCACAGATACGCAGTATTTT,CASSPRGTSSTDTQYF
-,-,TRBJ1-2,TRBV6-5,TGTGCCAGCAGGGGCGGGCCCTCCGGCCTCTACACCTTC,CASRGGPSGLYTF
-,-,TRBJ2-7,TRBV21-1,TGTGCCAGCAGCAGTGGATCCCGGAGCTACGAGCAGTACTTC,CASSSGSRSYEQYF
TRBD1,-,TRBJ2-5,TRBV19,TGTGCCAGTAGTATAGGGACAGGGGGCTTAGAGACCCAGTACTTC,CASSIGTGGLETQYF
-,-,TRBJ2-3,TRBV5-1,TGCGCCGGACATGAAGATACGCAGTATTTT,CAGHEDTQYF
-,-,TRBJ1-4,TRBV4-1,TGCGCCAGCAGCCAAGGGAGAGAAAAACTGTTTTTT,CASSQGREKLFF
TRBD1,-,TRBJ1-4,TRBV5-6,TGTGCCAGCAGCACACAGGGGAAGGATGAAAAACTGTTTTTT,CASSTQGKDEKLFF
-,few,TRBJ2-7,TRBV7-6,TGTGCCAGCAGCTCCGGGACGGGAGTCTACGAGCAGTACTTC,CASSSGTGVYEQYF
TRBD1,-,TRBJ2-3,TRBV29-1,TGCAGCGTTGGGGGACAGGCGGACGGCGATACGCAGTATTTT,CSVGGQADGDTQYF
-,-,TRBJ2-3,TRBV18,TGTGCCAGCTCACCCGGCGGGGCCACAGATACGCAGTATTTT,CASSPGGATDTQYF
-,-,TRBJ1-1,TRBV4-1,TGCGCCAGCAGCCAAGCGGGGTGGGCCCTACCCGCGAACACTGAAGCTTTCTTT,CASSQAGWALPANTEAFF
TRBD1,-,TRBJ1-4,TRBV6-5,TGTGCCAGCAGTAGATCCGGGACAGTTAATGAAAAACTGTTTTTT,CASSRSGTVNEKLFF
-,many,TRBJ2-1,TRBV19,TGTGCCAGTAGTCTCTTGTCAGGAGGCAACAATGAGCAGTTCTTC,CASSLLSGGNNEQFF
TRBD2,-,TRBJ2-1,TRBV19,TGTGCCAGTAGTGAAGCTAGCGGGAGCCCGTACAATGAGCAGTTCTTC,CASSEASGSPYNEQFF
-,-,TRBJ2-1,TRBV24-1,TGTGCCACCAGTGACCCTAATACAGCTACACCCGTCAATGAGCAGTTCTTC,CATSDPNTATPVNEQFF
-,-,TRBJ2-2,TRBV5-1,TGCGCCAGCAGCTTGACGGGAAGGACCGGGGAGCTGTTTTTT,CASSLTGRTGELFF
TRBD2,-,TRBJ2-1,TRBV28,TGTGCCAGCCCCCGCGCGGGAGGGCCTATTGAGCAGTTCTTC,CASPRAGGPIEQFF
-,-,TRBJ2-3,TRBV10-3,TGTGCCATCAGTTTAGCGGACTCTAGCACAGATACGCAGTATTTT,CAISLADSSTDTQYF
-,-,TRBJ2-7,TRBV21-1,TGTGCCAGCAGCCGGTGGAAGGGGCCTGAGCAGTACTTC,CASSRWKGPEQYF
-,-,TRBJ2-5,TRBV30,TGTGCCTGGAGTCCTGGAACCCACGGGAGCCAGTACTTC,CAWSPGTHGSQYF
-,-,TRBJ2-6,TRBV30,TGTGCCTGGAGTACAGGGAATTCTGGGGCCAACGTCCTGACTTTC,CAWSTGNSGANVLTF
TRBD1,-,TRBJ1-5,TRBV6-5,TGTGCCAGCAGTAGGACAGGGGTAAATCAGCCCCAGCATTTT,CASSRTGVNQPQHF
TRBD2,once,TRBJ2-2,TRBV20-1,TGCAGTGCTAGTTCTCTAGCGGGAGTTACCGGGGAGCTGTTTTTT,CSASSLAGVTGELFF
-,-,TRBJ2-6,TRBV5-1,TGCGCCAGCAGCTTGGGGCTTATCATCTCTGGGGCCAACGTCCTGACTTTC,CASSLGLIISGANVLTF
TRBD2,-,TRBJ2-2,TRBV5-1,TGCGCCAGCAGCTTGCGAAATAGCGGGAGAGGTTGGACCGGGGAGCTGTTTTTT,CASSLRNSGRGWTGELFF
TRBD1,-,TRBJ1-2,TRBV28,TGTGCCAGCAGCCCTCCAACGAGACAGGGAAGCTATGGCTACACCTTC,CASSPPTRQGSYGYTF
-,-,TRBJ2-3,TRBV24-1,TGTGCCACCTCTCTAACGGGGTGGGGCACAGATACGCAGTATTTT,CATSLTGWGTDTQYF